This TCR beta chain was found in a study of blood T cell repertoires in COVID-19. Repertoires were generated with immunoSEQ multiplex PCR, while TCRdb's copy carries only in-frame clones and drops some. The repertoire includes roughly 120,000 clones, approximately 88% of them detected once, and about 8.1% sits in the top ten. CDR1 is MNHNS, CDR2 SASEGT, per germline. CDR3 length equals 14 residues. Trimming removed 2 bases at V and 4 bases at J, with 11 bases between. The receptor was derived from a woman aged 40 to 49 with acute or convalescent COVID-19. The V call is TRBV6-1, the J call TRBJ1-2, with D possibly TRBD1 on 6 matching bases. Sequences were obtained from peripheral blood. The CDR3 nucleotides read TGTGCCAGCAGTGAATTGGGGGCCACCTATGGCTACACCTTC. It translates to CASSELGATYGYTF.